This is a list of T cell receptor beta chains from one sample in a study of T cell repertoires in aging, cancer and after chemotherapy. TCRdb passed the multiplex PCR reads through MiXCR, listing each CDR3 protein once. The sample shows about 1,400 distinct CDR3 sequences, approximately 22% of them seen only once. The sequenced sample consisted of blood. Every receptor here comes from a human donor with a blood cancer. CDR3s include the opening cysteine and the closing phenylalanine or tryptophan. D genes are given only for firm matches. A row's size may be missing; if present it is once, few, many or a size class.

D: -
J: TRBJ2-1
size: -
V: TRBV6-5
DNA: TGTGCCAGCCTCAGGGGGGTGGGTTCTCCCTACAATGAGCAGTTCTTC
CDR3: CASLRGVGSPYNEQFF

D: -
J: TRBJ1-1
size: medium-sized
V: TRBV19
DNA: TGTGCCAGTAGTGGACACCCTGAAGCTTTCTTT
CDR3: CASSGHPEAFF

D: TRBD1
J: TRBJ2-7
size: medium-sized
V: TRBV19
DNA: TGTGCCAGTAGTATGGGGACAGGGACCGAGCAGTACTTC
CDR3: CASSMGTGTEQYF

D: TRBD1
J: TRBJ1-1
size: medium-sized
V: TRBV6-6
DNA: TGTGCCAGCAGTTACGGGACAGGGGGTAATACTGAAGCTTTCTTT
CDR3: CASSYGTGGNTEAFF

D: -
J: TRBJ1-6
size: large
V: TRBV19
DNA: TGTGCCAGTAGTCTCATGGATAATTCACCCCTCCACTTT
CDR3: CASSLMDNSPLHF

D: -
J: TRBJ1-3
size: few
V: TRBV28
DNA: TGTGCCAGCAGTCCGATGGGGGCTTACTCTGGAAACACCATATATTTT
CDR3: CASSPMGAYSGNTIYF

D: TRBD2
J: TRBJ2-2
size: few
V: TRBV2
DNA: TGTGCCAGCAGTGTGGCTAGCGGGAGAGGGACCGGGGAGCTGTTTTTT
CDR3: CASSVASGRGTGELFF

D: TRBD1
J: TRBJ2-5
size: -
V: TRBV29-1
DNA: TGCAGCCTCAACACAGTACAGGGGCAAGAGACCCAGTACTTC
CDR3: CSLNTVQGQETQYF

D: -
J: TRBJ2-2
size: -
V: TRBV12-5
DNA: TGTGCTAGTGGTTTGGCCACTTATAACACCGGGGAGCTGTTTTTT
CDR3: CASGLATYNTGELFF

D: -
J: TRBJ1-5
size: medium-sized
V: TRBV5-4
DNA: TGTGCCAGCAGTCCGGACTGGGATCAGCCCCAGCATTTT
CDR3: CASSPDWDQPQHF

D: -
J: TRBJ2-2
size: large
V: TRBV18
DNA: TGTGCCAGCTCACCGGGAAGTTCCGGGGAGCTGTTTTTT
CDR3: CASSPGSSGELFF

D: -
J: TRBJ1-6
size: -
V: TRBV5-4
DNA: TGTGCCAGCAGCCCACGGGGATTTAATAATTCACCCCTCCACTTT
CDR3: CASSPRGFNNSPLHF

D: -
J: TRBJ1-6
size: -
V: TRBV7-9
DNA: TGTGCCAGCAGTTCCCGGGACCTATATAATTCACCCCTCCACTTT
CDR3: CASSSRDLYNSPLHF

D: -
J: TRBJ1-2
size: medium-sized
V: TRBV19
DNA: TGTGCCAGTAGCAGTCCAGGGGTAGGCTACACCTTC
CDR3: CASSSPGVGYTF

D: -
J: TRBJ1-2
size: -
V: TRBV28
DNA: TGTGCCAGCAACCCCATCGGCAGGTCGGCCTACTATGGCTACACCTTC
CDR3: CASNPIGRSAYYGYTF

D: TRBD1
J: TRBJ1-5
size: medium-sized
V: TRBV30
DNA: TGTGCCTGGAGTGGACAGGGGGATCAGCCCCAGCATTTT
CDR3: CAWSGQGDQPQHF

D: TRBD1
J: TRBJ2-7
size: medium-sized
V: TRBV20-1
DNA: TGCAGTGCCGGACAGGGAGCCTACGAGCAGTACTTC
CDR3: CSAGQGAYEQYF